Listed here is a single T cell receptor (beta chain). A much larger clone lies a single base off, so this may be a read error. The record originates from a study of T cells after yellow fever vaccination. TCRdb reanalysed the 5' RACE reads using MiXCR and keeps one entry per CDR3 protein. The profile covers approximately 120,000 distinct CDR3 sequences, with about 7% appearing a single time and roughly 2.6% taken by the ten largest. The sequence derives from a man younger than 35 who received the YFV17D yellow fever vaccine. Sequenced material: CD4+ T cells sorted from PBMCs, taken roughly 10 days after the first yellow fever vaccination.

CDR3 in DNA: TGTGCCATCAGTGGAGCGGCTAGCTTTCCAGATACGCAGTATTTT. Residues: CAISGAASFPDTQYF. This sequence joins TRBV2 and TRBJ2-3; perhaps TRBD2 as D (5 bases). This CDR3 is built from 15 residues. Germline lookup yields CDR1 SNHLY and CDR2 FYNNEI.